This TCR beta chain was sequenced during a study of blood T cell repertoires in COVID-19. Study overall: The study drew acute and convalescent COVID-19 samples from the United States, Italy and Spain.

Germline V lookup: CDR1 SGHRS, CDR2 YFSETQ. The germline V and J ends were trimmed by 4 bases and 1 base, with 12 bases remaining between them. This CDR3 contains 14 residues. Original processing notes: Amplification with reference gene primers provided the estimates of nucleated cell counts. The protocol was immunoSEQ multiplex PCR, while the TCRdb copy is restricted to in-frame clones and leaves out a portion. The D gene and trimming were derived from the DNA, and the V and J assignments and clone size from that table. The sample consists of approximately 490,000 clones, 87% of them appearing once. Participants came from fewer than 25 US areas, aged roughly 18 to 100 years. Donors in Cohort 3 counted as recovered after two negative PCRs, clearance, or symptom resolution.

The sequenced sample was PBMCs or T cells enriched from blood (not recorded which). The sequence derives from a woman under 30 who had recovered from COVID-19. The chain links TRBV5-1 to TRBJ2-7; TRBD1 is a possible D gene (5 bases). CDR3 protein: CASSEWGASYEQYF. DNA for the CDR3: TGCGCCAGCAGCGAGTGGGGCGCTTCCTACGAGCAGTACTTC.